These T cell receptor beta chains were read from a single sample in a study of T-cell reconstitution after alpha-beta-depleted transplantation in children. TCRdb re-called the PCR reads with MiXCR, one entry per CDR3 protein. The table has 77,000 or so distinct CDR3 sequences, over 15% seen once. The sample here was PBMCs, mostly from graft donor cells, taken 360 days after TCRalphabeta/CD19-depleted stem cell transplant. These receptors were obtained from a male patient between 2 and 10 years old who had a stem cell transplant for acute lymphoblastic leukemia, so the T cells may come from the graft donor. Each CDR3 is given with its conserved first and last residue. A D gene is named only where the DNA matches it firmly. For some rows the clone size is stated as once, few or many, or as a class when expanded; others skip it.

CDR3 protein: CSARPGLAESSYEQYF; CDR3 DNA: TGCAGTGCTAGACCGGGACTAGCGGAAAGCTCCTACGAGCAGTACTTC; D gene: TRBD2; clone size: NA; J gene: TRBJ2-7; V gene: TRBV20-1
CDR3 protein: CASSKRLAGGPYEQYF; CDR3 DNA: TGTGCCAGCAGTAAGAGACTAGCGGGAGGACCCTACGAGCAGTACTTC; D gene: TRBD2; clone size: NA; J gene: TRBJ2-7; V gene: TRBV6-1
CDR3 protein: CATGAGRRDEQFF; CDR3 DNA: TGTGCCACCGGGGCCGGGAGAAGGGATGAGCAGTTCTTC; D gene: NA; clone size: few; J gene: TRBJ2-1; V gene: TRBV24-1
CDR3 protein: CASSQARGQGGGTEAFF; CDR3 DNA: TGCGCCAGCAGCCAAGCCCGAGGACAGGGGGGCGGCACTGAAGCTTTCTTT; D gene: TRBD1; clone size: many; J gene: TRBJ1-1; V gene: TRBV4-1
CDR3 protein: CASSQEPYLYEQYF; CDR3 DNA: TGTGCCAGCAGCCAAGAACCCTACCTCTACGAGCAGTACTTC; D gene: NA; clone size: NA; J gene: TRBJ2-7; V gene: TRBV3-1
CDR3 protein: CASSDQRTSGRSADTQYF; CDR3 DNA: TGCGCCAGCAGTGACCAGAGGACTAGCGGGAGGAGTGCAGATACGCAGTATTTT; D gene: TRBD2; clone size: NA; J gene: TRBJ2-3; V gene: TRBV10-1
CDR3 protein: CASSGRERPSADTQYF; CDR3 DNA: TGCGCCAGCAGCGGGCGGGAGAGGCCTAGCGCAGATACGCAGTATTTT; D gene: TRBD2; clone size: few; J gene: TRBJ2-3; V gene: TRBV10-2
CDR3 protein: CASTEGHLGTEAFF; CDR3 DNA: TGTGCCAGCACCGAAGGGCATTTGGGCACTGAAGCTTTCTTT; D gene: NA; clone size: NA; J gene: TRBJ1-1; V gene: TRBV6-1
CDR3 protein: CASSSRTLNTEAFF; CDR3 DNA: TGTGCCAGCAGCTCACGGACGCTGAACACTGAAGCTTTCTTT; D gene: NA; clone size: few; J gene: TRBJ1-1; V gene: TRBV7-9
CDR3 protein: CASSFSTGMYTEAFF; CDR3 DNA: TGTGCCAGCAGCTTTTCGACAGGGATGTACACTGAAGCTTTCTTT; D gene: TRBD1; clone size: NA; J gene: TRBJ1-1; V gene: TRBV4-2
CDR3 protein: CASSFRHPGGGFGYGYTF; CDR3 DNA: TGTGCCAGCAGCTTTAGGCACCCAGGGGGCGGTTTCGGGTATGGCTACACCTTC; D gene: TRBD1; clone size: many; J gene: TRBJ1-2; V gene: TRBV11-2
CDR3 protein: CASSLVGTGGWNEQFF; CDR3 DNA: TGTGCCAGCAGCTTAGTTGGGACAGGGGGCTGGAATGAGCAGTTCTTC; D gene: TRBD1; clone size: many; J gene: TRBJ2-1; V gene: TRBV7-9
CDR3 protein: CASSQGQLAGADTQYF; CDR3 DNA: TGCGCCAGCAGCCAAGGCCAACTAGCGGGAGCAGATACGCAGTATTTT; D gene: TRBD2; clone size: NA; J gene: TRBJ2-3; V gene: TRBV4-1
CDR3 protein: CASSYSRTGASYEQYF; CDR3 DNA: TGTGCCAGCAGTTACTCCCGGACAGGTGCTTCCTACGAGCAGTACTTC; D gene: TRBD1; clone size: NA; J gene: TRBJ2-7; V gene: TRBV6-5
CDR3 protein: CASSPFAGKGTGELFF; CDR3 DNA: TGCGCCAGCAGCCCTTTTGCAGGGAAGGGGACCGGGGAGCTGTTTTTT; D gene: NA; clone size: many; J gene: TRBJ2-2; V gene: TRBV5-1
CDR3 protein: CASRGRTPTYEQYF; CDR3 DNA: TGTGCCAGCAGAGGCCGGACGCCTACCTACGAGCAGTACTTC; D gene: NA; clone size: NA; J gene: TRBJ2-7; V gene: TRBV2
CDR3 protein: CAISEYSSTDTQYF; CDR3 DNA: TGTGCCATCAGTGAATATTCTAGCACAGATACGCAGTATTTT; D gene: NA; clone size: few; J gene: TRBJ2-3; V gene: TRBV10-3
CDR3 protein: CASSPTSGPHNEQFF; CDR3 DNA: TGTGCCAGCAGCCCAACTAGCGGGCCCCACAATGAGCAGTTCTTC; D gene: TRBD2; clone size: NA; J gene: TRBJ2-1; V gene: TRBV7-9
CDR3 protein: CASSLEGEMNTEAFF; CDR3 DNA: TGTGCTAGCAGCTTAGAGGGGGAGATGAACACTGAAGCTTTCTTT; D gene: NA; clone size: few; J gene: TRBJ1-1; V gene: TRBV7-7
CDR3 protein: CASSLTLASGVTDTQYF; CDR3 DNA: TGTGCCAGCAGTTTGACCCTGGCTAGCGGGGTCACAGATACGCAGTATTTT; D gene: TRBD2; clone size: few; J gene: TRBJ2-3; V gene: TRBV12-3/TRBV12-4
CDR3 protein: CASSPPGTTYNEQFF; CDR3 DNA: TGTGCCAGCAGCCCTCCCGGGACCACGTACAATGAGCAGTTCTTC; D gene: NA; clone size: NA; J gene: TRBJ2-1; V gene: TRBV11-1
CDR3 protein: CASSSTQLSNQPQHF; CDR3 DNA: TGTGCCAGCAGTTCCACCCAACTTAGCAATCAGCCCCAGCATTTT; D gene: NA; clone size: few; J gene: TRBJ1-5; V gene: TRBV12-3/TRBV12-4
CDR3 protein: CASSTGLAGHTDTQYF; CDR3 DNA: TGCGCCAGCAGCACCGGACTAGCGGGACACACAGATACGCAGTATTTT; D gene: TRBD2; clone size: NA; J gene: TRBJ2-3; V gene: TRBV5-1
CDR3 protein: CATSAPNTDTQYF; CDR3 DNA: TGTGCCACCAGTGCCCCGAACACAGATACGCAGTATTTT; D gene: NA; clone size: NA; J gene: TRBJ2-3; V gene: TRBV24-1
CDR3 protein: CASRDKDLYNSPLHF; CDR3 DNA: TGTGCCAGCAGGGACAAGGACCTCTATAATTCACCCCTCCACTTT; D gene: NA; clone size: NA; J gene: TRBJ1-6; V gene: TRBV6-1
CDR3 protein: CASSPGQGGTDTQYF; CDR3 DNA: TGTGCCAGCAGCCCAGGACAGGGGGGAACAGATACGCAGTATTTT; D gene: TRBD1; clone size: many; J gene: TRBJ2-3; V gene: TRBV6-6
CDR3 protein: CASSKGVAGAPGANVLTF; CDR3 DNA: TGTGCCAGCAGCAAGGGGGTAGCGGGAGCCCCTGGGGCCAACGTCCTGACTTTC; D gene: NA; clone size: NA; J gene: TRBJ2-6; V gene: TRBV21-1
CDR3 protein: CASSSGRRNTGELFF; CDR3 DNA: TGCGCCAGCAGCTCGGGTAGGAGAAACACCGGGGAGCTGTTTTTT; D gene: NA; clone size: NA; J gene: TRBJ2-2; V gene: TRBV4-1
CDR3 protein: CASRTGRSSTDTQYF; CDR3 DNA: TGTGCCAGCCGGACAGGGAGGTCTAGCACAGATACGCAGTATTTT; D gene: TRBD1; clone size: few; J gene: TRBJ2-3; V gene: TRBV12-3/TRBV12-4
CDR3 protein: CASSFFTGELFF; CDR3 DNA: TGTGCCAGCAGTTTCTTCACCGGGGAGCTGTTTTTT; D gene: NA; clone size: few; J gene: TRBJ2-2; V gene: TRBV12-3/TRBV12-4
CDR3 protein: CASSLEGRAGTEAFF; CDR3 DNA: TGTGCCAGCAGCCTAGAGGGGAGGGCGGGGACTGAAGCTTTCTTT; D gene: NA; clone size: many; J gene: TRBJ1-1; V gene: TRBV3-1
CDR3 protein: CASSYSGRNRYEQYF; CDR3 DNA: TGTGCCAGCAGTTACTCGGGAAGGAACCGCTACGAGCAGTACTTC; D gene: NA; clone size: few; J gene: TRBJ2-7; V gene: TRBV6-5
CDR3 protein: CASSFDRDPTDTQYF; CDR3 DNA: TGCGCCAGCAGCTTTGACAGGGACCCCACAGATACGCAGTATTTT; D gene: TRBD1; clone size: NA; J gene: TRBJ2-3; V gene: TRBV5-1
CDR3 protein: CASSYSRLAGPYEQYF; CDR3 DNA: TGTGCCAGCAGTTACTCCCGACTAGCGGGGCCCTACGAGCAGTACTTC; D gene: TRBD2; clone size: few; J gene: TRBJ2-7; V gene: TRBV6-5
CDR3 protein: CASSLQAGRAYQPQHF; CDR3 DNA: TGTGCCAGCAGTTTACAGGCCGGGAGAGCCTATCAGCCCCAGCATTTT; D gene: NA; clone size: many; J gene: TRBJ1-5; V gene: TRBV12-3/TRBV12-4
CDR3 protein: CATSDPSTSGVQYF; CDR3 DNA: TGTGCCACCAGTGATCCTTCGACTAGCGGGGTGCAGTACTTC; D gene: TRBD2; clone size: few; J gene: TRBJ2-7; V gene: TRBV24-1
CDR3 protein: CATSEGSGSRYNEQFF; CDR3 DNA: TGTGCCACCAGTGAAGGAAGCGGGAGCAGATACAATGAGCAGTTCTTC; D gene: TRBD2; clone size: few; J gene: TRBJ2-1; V gene: TRBV24-1
CDR3 protein: CASSRLEPKETQYF; CDR3 DNA: TGTGCCAGCAGCAGACTAGAACCCAAAGAGACCCAGTACTTC; D gene: NA; clone size: few; J gene: TRBJ2-5; V gene: TRBV12-3/TRBV12-4
CDR3 protein: CASSYSRSGANTGELFF; CDR3 DNA: TGTGCCAGCAGTTACTCTCGCAGCGGGGCGAACACCGGGGAGCTGTTTTTT; D gene: TRBD2; clone size: few; J gene: TRBJ2-2; V gene: TRBV6-5
CDR3 protein: CASSPGLGSWETQYF; CDR3 DNA: TGTGCCAGCAGCCCCGGACTAGGTTCATGGGAGACCCAGTACTTC; D gene: TRBD2; clone size: many; J gene: TRBJ2-5; V gene: TRBV3-1